This T cell receptor (beta chain) was found in a study of molecular identifiers for immune sequencing clone quantification. General study points: Barcode-sharing identical TCR molecules could underestimate highly expanded clone sizes.

This CDR3 has 16 amino acids. V lost 3 bases and J 1 base, leaving 15 bases between the germline ends. Sorted inputs of about 20,000 to 1,000,000 cells, with 10%, 30% or 50% RNA, yielded naive CD8 libraries. The CD8+CD4-CCR7+CD45RA+ phenotype defined the sorted naive CD8 T cells. For bulk TCR libraries, previously described methods and listed TCR primers were used. TCRdb re-analysed the PCR reads in MiXCR, keeping a single row per CDR3 protein. The repertoire holds about 510,000 distinct CDR3 sequences, 20% to 25% seen once, with 0.65% to 0.95% in the top ten. In regard to this clonotype: Its antigen remains unidentified.

The sample comprised naive CD8+ T cells from blood, with Jurkat cell RNA spiked in. Noted subset: FACS-sorted CD8+CD4-CCR7+CD45RA+ naive T cells. V and J are TRBV12-3 or TRBV12-4 and TRBJ2-5; D is possibly TRBD1 (6 bases). The origin of this receptor is a human donor in good health. Some libraries in this study had Jurkat cell RNA spiked in. CDR3 protein: CASSFTDRSFQETQYF. For the CDR3, the DNA is TGTGCCAGCAGTTTTACGGACAGATCATTCCAAGAGACCCAGTACTTC.